Below are 32 T cell receptor beta chains sequenced from a single sample in a study of blood T cells in healthy people across ages. Through a sample-barcoded 5' primer and a J-beta primer mix, a second PCR was run for roughly 6 to 11 cycles. TCRdb reprocessed the 5' RACE reads via MiXCR and lists one record per CDR3 protein. Of some 800,000 distinct CDR3 sequences listed, 44% are singletons. The sequencing sample was made of blood. The source of these receptors is a man aged 60 to 69 in good health.

The genes are TRBV27 and TRBJ1-6; 10 positions agree with TRBD1. The CDR3 spans 17 residues. Per germline, CDR1 MNHEY and CDR2 SMNVEV (reference sequence). Trimming removed 2 bases from V and 4 bases from J; junction bases left unmatched: 5. CDR3 protein: CASSLDGTGVYNSPLHF. In DNA form, the CDR3 reads TGTGCCAGCAGTTTAGATGGGACAGGGGTGTATAATTCACCCCTCCACTTT.

V is TRBV11-2 and J is TRBJ2-7, with 9 bases matching TRBD1. Per germline, CDR1 SGHAT and CDR2 FQNNGV. V gave up 7 bases and J gave up 5 bases; unmatched junction bases: 9. The CDR3 is 14 amino acids. Written as DNA, the CDR3 is TGTGCCAGCACCTCGGACAGGGGAGTTAACGAGCAGTACTTC. It codes for CASTSDRGVNEQYF.

J is TRBJ2-1 and V is TRBV20-1; D is perhaps TRBD2 (6 bases). There are 12 residues in the CDR3. Looked up from germline, CDR1 is DFQATT and CDR2 is SNEGSKA (reference sequence). The CDR3 DNA follows: TGCAGGGCTCGAGCCTCGGGGGAAGAGCAGTTCTTC. This gives the protein CRARASGEEQFF.

In this sample, this clonotype turned up once. The rearrangement uses TRBV20-1 and TRBJ1-1, with D possibly being TRBD1 (5 bases). Trimming took off 4 bases at V and 0 bases at J, with 12 bases between the two ends. The CDR3 spans 14 residues. Germline assignment: CDR1 DFQATT and CDR2 SNEGSKA (reference sequence). In DNA form, the CDR3 reads TGCAGTGCTAACGATGGGGGGTTGAACACTGAAGCTTTCTTT. It specifies CSANDGGLNTEAFF.

This clonotype has only a few counts. V usage is TRBV2 and J usage is TRBJ1-2; a weak D match, TRBD1 (6 bases). V dropped 1 base and J dropped 8 bases, with 14 bases sitting between them. This CDR3 is 14 amino acids long. Per germline, CDR1 SNHLY and CDR2 FYNNEI. DNA of the CDR3: TGTGCCAGCAGTGAAGAAGCGAGGGGGTACGGCTACACCTTC. Protein sequence: CASSEEARGYGYTF.

This clonotype has just a few counts. The chain links TRBV20-1 to TRBJ1-2; tentatively, D is TRBD1 (5 bases). This CDR3 spans 14 amino acids. Germline V gives CDR1 DFQATT, CDR2 SNEGSKA (reference sequence). CDR3 in DNA: TGCAGCACAGCCGTGTGGGGGGCTAACTATGGCTACACCTTC. The encoded protein is CSTAVWGANYGYTF.

The V gene is TRBV4-3, the J gene TRBJ1-1; 10 positions match TRBD1. CDR3 size: 15 residues. The V gene end was trimmed by 4 bases and the J gene end by 10 bases; junction bases not matched to a gene: 12. Germline CDR1 reads LGHNA; CDR2 reads YSLEER. The CDR3 spells CASSLDRGTGVGAFF. The CDR3 nucleotides read TGCGCCAGCAGCCTCGATCGGGGGACAGGGGTGGGAGCTTTCTTT.

Details on this clonotype: The DNA is left out, because the CDR3 cannot be placed on it with certainty; the CDR3 is given as TCRdb lists it. The chain carries TRBV24-1 and TRBJ2-2; the D call in the table, TRBD1, was not verified against the DNA. Germline V gene sequence: CDR1 KGHDR, CDR2 SFDVKD. The length of the CDR3 is 23 amino acids, counting both ends. This CDR3 is CATAGGNQPQHFGPSGYSGELFF.

The chain couples TRBV6-2 or TRBV6-3 to TRBJ2-7, with 7 bases matching TRBD2. Germline V CDR1 and CDR2: MNHEY, SVGEGT. The junction had 8 bases not matched to a gene; V was cut back by 7 bases and J by 2 bases. The CDR3 has 14 amino acids. CDR3 in amino acids: CASKRGGGAYEQYF. The CDR3 DNA follows: TGTGCCAGCAAAAGGGGCGGGGGAGCCTACGAGCAGTACTTC.

This clonotype was seen a handful of times. This chain uses TRBV7-2 with TRBJ2-3, with TRBD2 identical over 8 bases. Losses at the gene ends were 4 bases for V and 8 bases for J; bases not matched to a gene: 14. Germline loops: CDR1 SGHTA, CDR2 FQGNSA. CDR3 length equals 16 residues. CDR3 sequence reads: CASSSKGGGFPGTQYF. CDR3 DNA: TGTGCCAGCAGCTCCAAGGGCGGGGGGTTTCCCGGTACGCAGTATTTT. Full variable domain (outside the CDR3, taken from reference TRBV7-2 and TRBJ2-3): GAGVSQSPSNKVTEKGKDVELRCDPISGHTALYWYRQSLGQGLEFLIYFQGNSAPDKSGLPSDRFSAERTGGSVSTLTIQRTQQEDSAVYLCASSSKGGGFPGTQYFGPGTRLTVL.

V gene TRBV12-3 or TRBV12-4 combines with J gene TRBJ1-5, with D possibly matching TRBD1 (6 bases). V was clipped by 5 bases and J by 5 bases, with 13 bases between them. The CDR3 is made up of 14 amino acids. This CDR3 is CASSQGRFDQPQHF. The CDR3 DNA reads TGTGCCAGCAGTCAGGGGCGGTTCGATCAGCCCCAGCATTTT.

The gene calls are TRBV12-3 or TRBV12-4 and TRBJ1-5; D call uncertain. Trimming removed 4 bases at V and 0 bases at J, with 7 bases between. The CDR3 spans 14 residues. The CDR3 DNA follows: TGTGCCAGCAGTTCCGGACGTAGCAATCAGCCCCAGCATTTT. Amino acid sequence: CASSSGRSNQPQHF.

This clonotype has only a few counts. The gene calls are TRBV10-3 and TRBJ1-2, with D unresolved. The V and J ends lost 3 bases and 4 bases respectively, with 12 bases between them. CDR3 length equals 14 residues. CDR1 ENHRY and CDR2 SYGVKD come from the germline V gene. The CDR3 here is CAISDLGDSYGYTF. The CDR3 coding sequence is TGTGCCATCAGTGACCTCGGGGATAGCTATGGCTACACCTTC.

The V and J genes are TRBV20-1 and TRBJ2-7, with TRBD2 as a possible D gene (6 bases). Looked up from germline, CDR1 is DFQATT and CDR2 is SNEGSKA (reference sequence). Trimming pared 3 bases from V and 5 bases from J, leaving 8 bases between. This CDR3 is built from 11 residues. The chain's CDR3 is CSARTRDEQYF. CDR3 sequence (DNA): TGCAGTGCTAGGACTAGGGACGAGCAGTACTTC.

The chain has TRBV6-6 and TRBJ2-5; TRBD1 matches at 10 bases. The J call is uncertain, as TRBJ2-7 better fits the DNA end. CDR3 size: 17 residues. CDR1 and CDR2 from the germline V gene are MNHNY and SVGAGI (reference sequence). The CDR3 nucleotides read TGTGCCAGCAGTTACTCTTGGGGACAGGGGTCTTTGGACGAGCAGTACTTC. It translates to CASSYSWGQGSLDEQYF.

This clonotype was found many times. V usage is TRBV20-1 and J usage is TRBJ2-1, with D unclear. Germline V gene lookup returns CDR1 DFQATT and CDR2 SNEGSKA (reference sequence). Trimming removed 6 bases from V and 6 bases from J, with 15 bases in between. The CDR3 spans 13 residues. The CDR3 sequence: CSADQGGSNEQFF. The CDR3 nucleotides are TGCAGTGCCGACCAAGGCGGAAGCAATGAGCAGTTCTTC.

The rearrangement links TRBV7-9 to TRBJ2-1; either TRBD1 or TRBD2 may fit D (5 bases each). With 5 bases removed from V and 2 bases from J, the gap between germline ends came to 10 bases. The length of the CDR3 is 14 residues. From germline, CDR1 is SEHNR and CDR2 FQNEAQ (reference sequence). CDR3 in DNA: TGTGCCAGCAGCCACTTGGGGGCCTACAATGAGCAGTTCTTC. Its protein is CASSHLGAYNEQFF.

Remarks on this clonotype: Just one base apart from a much larger clone, this may be a read error. This chain joins TRBV6-1 and TRBJ2-6; tentatively, D is TRBD1 (6 bases). V lost 4 bases, J lost 1 base, and 14 bases lay in between. The CDR3 has 17 amino acids. CDR1 is MNHNS, CDR2 SASEGT, per germline. CDR3 protein: CASSAGRGLSGANVLTF. CDR3 nucleotides: TGTGCCAGCAGTGCTGGCAGGGGCTTATCTGGGGCCAACGTCCTGACTTTC.

The genes are TRBV20-1 and TRBJ1-1; D might be TRBD1 (5 bases). Trimming pared 4 bases from V and 0 bases from J, leaving 6 bases between. Germline CDR1 DFQATT, CDR2 SNEGSKA (reference sequence). This CDR3 is 12 amino acids long. The chain's CDR3 is CSANRMNTEAFF. The CDR3 DNA reads as TGCAGTGCTAACAGGATGAACACTGAAGCTTTCTTT.

In this sample, this clonotype turned up a few times. Here the CDR3 DNA reads TGTGCCAGCAGGGGGACAGTTAGCAATCAGCCCCAGCATTTT. It is translated as CASRGTVSNQPQHF. V is TRBV6-1 and J is TRBJ1-5; 7 bases fit TRBD1. V trimming: 6 bases; J trimming: 0 bases; junction bases outside the gene matches: 2. The germline V gene encodes CDR1 MNHNS and CDR2 SASEGT. The CDR3 runs 14 residues.

This clonotype was counted between two and nine times. This chain joins TRBV7-2 and TRBJ1-2, with TRBD1 identical over 9 bases. V shed 5 bases and J 5 bases; nucleotides not matched to a gene: 9. The CDR3 sequence is 15 residues long. Germline lookup yields CDR1 SGHTA and CDR2 FQGNSA. The CDR3 nucleotides are TGTGCCAGCAGCCCCTCCGGACAGGGGATATATGGCTACACCTTC. Protein sequence: CASSPSGQGIYGYTF.

The chain joins TRBV7-8 to TRBJ2-7; possibly TRBD2 for D (7 bases). The V and J ends lost 2 bases and 7 bases respectively, with 24 bases between them. Germline values: CDR1 SGHVS, CDR2 FQNEAQ. The length of the CDR3 is 17 residues. Here the CDR3 reads CASSLISGAGVYNEQYF. CDR3 in DNA: TGTGCCAGCAGCTTAATCTCAGGGGCGGGGGTCTACAATGAGCAGTACTTC.

Note on this clonotype: One end of the junction varies from germline; a read error may be responsible. The V and J genes are TRBV6-6 and TRBJ2-3, with D unresolved. The CDR3 consists of 14 residues. From germline, CDR1 is MNHNY and CDR2 SVGAGI (reference sequence). The CDR3 is CANSYRASTDTQYF. CDR3 sequence (DNA): TGTGCCAACAGTTACCGGGCTAGCACAGATACGCAGTATTTT.

The V and J genes are TRBV27 and TRBJ1-4; D remains unclear. The CDR3 length is 16 residues. Germline CDR1 reads MNHEY; CDR2 reads SMNVEV (reference sequence). V lost 4 bases to trimming and J lost 5 bases, with 17 bases between them. CDR3 loop: CASSSNPLGRNEKLFF. The CDR3 bases are TGTGCCAGCAGTTCAAACCCCTTGGGTAGAAATGAAAAACTGTTTTTT.

The V and J genes are TRBV6-1 and TRBJ2-5, with D possibly TRBD1 on 5 matching bases. The CDR3 covers 17 residues. Germline V gene data show CDR1 as MNHNS and CDR2 as SASEGT. The V gene lost 6 bases and the J gene lost 4 bases, with 24 bases spanning the gap. CDR3 sequence: CASSPAGRLKEGETQYF. CDR3 nucleotide sequence: TGTGCCAGCAGCCCAGCAGGGCGTCTAAAGGAAGGAGAGACCCAGTACTTC.

As regards this clonotype: One junction end does not reproduce the germline sequence, and a read error may be involved. The chain carries TRBV24-1 and TRBJ2-5; D is perhaps TRBD2 (6 bases). The CDR3 runs 13 residues. CDR1 is KGHDR, CDR2 SFDVKD, per germline. The CDR3 DNA sequence: TGTACCACCGGAGGGGCGTCCGAGGAGACCCAGTACTTC. It translates to CTTGGASEETQYF.

This clonotype appeared a few times. V is TRBV15 and J is TRBJ1-1; D ambiguous. Looked up from germline, CDR1 is LNHNV and CDR2 is YYDKDF (reference sequence). Trimming took off 3 bases at V and 7 bases at J, with 18 bases between the two ends. This CDR3 comprises 15 residues. The CDR3 nucleotides are TGTGCCACCAGCAGCCCTACGACTTGGATCTTTGAAGCTTTCTTT. Its translation: CATSSPTTWIFEAFF.

J is TRBJ2-7 and V is TRBV5-1, with a tentative D call TRBD1 (5 bases). Trimming removed 0 bases from V and 6 bases from J, with 10 bases in between. This CDR3 comprises 13 residues. The germline CDR1 and CDR2 sequences are SGHRS and YFSETQ. The CDR3 here is CASSLVLGREQYF. The DNA of the CDR3 is TGCGCCAGCAGCTTGGTTTTGGGGCGCGAGCAGTACTTC.

This chain joins TRBV20-1 and TRBJ2-1; tentatively, D is TRBD2 (6 bases). V lost 0 bases, J lost 7 bases, and 16 bases lay in between. The germline V gene has CDR1 DFQATT and CDR2 SNEGSKA (reference sequence). There are 15 residues in the CDR3. The CDR3 DNA sequence: TGCAGTGCTAGAGAAGGTAGCGGATTTTATAATGAGCAGTTCTTC. This codes for CSAREGSGFYNEQFF.

As for this clonotype: One end of the junction is discordant with germline, which a read error may explain. The chain couples TRBV5-1 to TRBJ2-7; D is unresolved. This CDR3 spans 14 amino acids. The germline V gene encodes CDR1 SGHRS and CDR2 YFSETQ. The chain's CDR3 is CASRPTAGPYERYF. The CDR3 DNA follows: TGCGCCAGCAGGCCGACGGCAGGCCCCTACGAGCGGTACTTC.

The table lists this clonotype with many counts. This sequence joins TRBV20-1 and TRBJ2-7; D unclear. The V gene's germline CDR1 is DFQATT and CDR2 SNEGSKA (reference sequence). Trimming removed 1 base at V and 2 bases at J, with 9 bases between. The CDR3 spans 13 residues. The CDR3 reads CSARGEGTYEQYF. CDR3 nucleotide sequence: TGCAGTGCTAGAGGGGAAGGGACCTACGAGCAGTACTTC.

This chain uses TRBV2 with TRBJ1-6; no clear D. This CDR3 contains 14 residues. Germline loops: CDR1 SNHLY, CDR2 FYNNEI. V lost 8 bases to trimming and J lost 2 bases, with 10 bases between them. This CDR3 is CASLEAAYNSPLHF. CDR3 bases: TGTGCCAGCTTGGAGGCAGCCTATAATTCACCCCTCCACTTT.